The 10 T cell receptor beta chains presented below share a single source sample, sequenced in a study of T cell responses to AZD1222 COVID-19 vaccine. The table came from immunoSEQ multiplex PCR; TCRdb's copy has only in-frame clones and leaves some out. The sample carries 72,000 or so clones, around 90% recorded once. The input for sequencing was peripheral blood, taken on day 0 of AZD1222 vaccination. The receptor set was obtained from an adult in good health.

In nucleotides, the CDR3 is TGTGCCAGCAGTTACGGGGAGGGGATTGGCACTGAAGCTTTCTTT. Residues: CASSYGEGIGTEAFF. The chain is built from TRBV6-2 or TRBV6-3 and TRBJ1-1, with D possibly matching TRBD1 (5 bases). This CDR3 has 15 residues. V was cut by 2 bases and J by 4 bases, with 14 bases left in between. Looked up from germline, CDR1 is MNHEY and CDR2 is SVGEGT.

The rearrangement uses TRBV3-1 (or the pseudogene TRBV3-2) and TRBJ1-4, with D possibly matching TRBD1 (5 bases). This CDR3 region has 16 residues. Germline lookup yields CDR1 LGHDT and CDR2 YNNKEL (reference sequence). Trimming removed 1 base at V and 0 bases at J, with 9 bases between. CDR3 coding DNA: TGTGCCAGCAGCCAAGGATGGGGGGCAACTAATGAAAAACTGTTTTTT. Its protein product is CASSQGWGATNEKLFF.

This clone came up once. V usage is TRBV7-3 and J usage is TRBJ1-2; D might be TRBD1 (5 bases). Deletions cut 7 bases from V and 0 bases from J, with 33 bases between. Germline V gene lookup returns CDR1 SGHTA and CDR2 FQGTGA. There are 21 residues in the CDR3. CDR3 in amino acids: CASIILSEYRLPVASNYGYTF. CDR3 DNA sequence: TGTGCCAGCATCATCCTGAGCGAATACAGGCTACCGGTGGCTTCTAACTATGGCTACACCTTC.

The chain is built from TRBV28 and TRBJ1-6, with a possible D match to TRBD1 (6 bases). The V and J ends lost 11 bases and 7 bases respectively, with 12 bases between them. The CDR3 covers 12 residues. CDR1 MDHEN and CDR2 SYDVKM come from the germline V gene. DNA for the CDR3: TGTGCCGAGGGGGTTAGGAATTCACCCCTCCACTTT. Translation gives CAEGVRNSPLHF.

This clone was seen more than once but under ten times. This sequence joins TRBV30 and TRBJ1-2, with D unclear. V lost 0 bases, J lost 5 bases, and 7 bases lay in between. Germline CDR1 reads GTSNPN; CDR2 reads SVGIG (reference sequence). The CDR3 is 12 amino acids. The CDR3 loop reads CAWSVPTYGYTF. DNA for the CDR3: TGTGCCTGGAGTGTACCGACTTATGGCTACACCTTC.

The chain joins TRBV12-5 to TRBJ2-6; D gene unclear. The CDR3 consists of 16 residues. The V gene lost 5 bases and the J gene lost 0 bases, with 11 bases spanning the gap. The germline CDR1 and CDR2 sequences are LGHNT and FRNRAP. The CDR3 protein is CASGPNSGSGANVLTF. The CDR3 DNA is TGTGCTAGTGGTCCAAACTCGGGCTCTGGGGCCAACGTCCTGACTTTC. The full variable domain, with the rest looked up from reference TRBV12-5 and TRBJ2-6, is DARVTQTPRHKVTEMGQEVTMRCQPILGHNTVFWYRQTMMQGLELLAYFRNRAPLDDSGMPKDRFSAEMPDATLATLKIQPSEPRDSAVYFCASGPNSGSGANVLTFGAGSRLTVL.

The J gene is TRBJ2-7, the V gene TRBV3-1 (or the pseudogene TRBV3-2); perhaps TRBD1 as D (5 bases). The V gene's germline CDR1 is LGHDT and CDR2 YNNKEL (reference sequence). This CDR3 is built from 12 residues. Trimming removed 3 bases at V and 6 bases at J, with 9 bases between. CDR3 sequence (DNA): TGTGCCAGCAGCCACGATCAGGGCGAGCAGTACTTC. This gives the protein CASSHDQGEQYF.

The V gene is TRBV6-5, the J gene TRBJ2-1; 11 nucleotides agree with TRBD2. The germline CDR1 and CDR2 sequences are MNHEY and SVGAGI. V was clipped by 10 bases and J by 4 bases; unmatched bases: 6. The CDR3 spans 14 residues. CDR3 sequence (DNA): TGTGCCATCCATAGACTAGCGGGATACAATGAGCAGTTCTTC. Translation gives CAIHRLAGYNEQFF.

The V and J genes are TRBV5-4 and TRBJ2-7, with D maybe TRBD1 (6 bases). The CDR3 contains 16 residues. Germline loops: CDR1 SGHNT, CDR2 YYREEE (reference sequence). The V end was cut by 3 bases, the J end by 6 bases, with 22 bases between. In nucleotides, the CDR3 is TGTGCCAGCAGCTCGGCAGGAAGGACAGCGCCTGGCGAGCAGTACTTC. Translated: CASSSAGRTAPGEQYF.

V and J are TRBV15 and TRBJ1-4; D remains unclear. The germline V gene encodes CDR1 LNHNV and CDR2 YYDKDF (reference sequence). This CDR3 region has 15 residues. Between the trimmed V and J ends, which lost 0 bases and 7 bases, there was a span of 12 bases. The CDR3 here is CATSRDDGLGEKLFF. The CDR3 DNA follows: TGTGCCACCAGCAGAGATGATGGATTGGGTGAAAAACTGTTTTTT.